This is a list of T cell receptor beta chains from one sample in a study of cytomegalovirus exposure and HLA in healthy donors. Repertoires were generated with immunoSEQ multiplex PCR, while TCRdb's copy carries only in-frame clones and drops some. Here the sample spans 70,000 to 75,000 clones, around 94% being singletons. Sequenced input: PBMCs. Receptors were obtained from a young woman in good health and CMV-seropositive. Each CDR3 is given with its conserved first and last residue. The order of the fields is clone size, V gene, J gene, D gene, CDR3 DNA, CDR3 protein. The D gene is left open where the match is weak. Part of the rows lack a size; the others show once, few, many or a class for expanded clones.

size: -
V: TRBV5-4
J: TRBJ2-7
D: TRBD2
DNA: TGTGCCAGCAGCTTGGTCCTGGGTACTAGCGGTGAGCAGTACTTC
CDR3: CASSLVLGTSGEQYF

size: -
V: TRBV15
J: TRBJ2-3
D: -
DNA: TGTGCCACCAGCGCCTTTTTGGACACAAGCACAGATACGCAGTATTTT
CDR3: CATSAFLDTSTDTQYF

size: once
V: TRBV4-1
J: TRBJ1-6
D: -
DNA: TGCGCCAGCAGCCAAGTGAGGGCACAATCACCCCTCCACTTT
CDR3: CASSQVRAQSPLHF

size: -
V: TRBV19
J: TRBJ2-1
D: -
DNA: TGTGCCAGTAGTATAGCACAGGGATACAATGAGCAGTTCTTC
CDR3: CASSIAQGYNEQFF

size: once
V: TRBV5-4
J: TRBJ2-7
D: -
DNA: TGTGCCAGCAGGACTAGTGGAAACCACGAGCAGTACTTC
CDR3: CASRTSGNHEQYF

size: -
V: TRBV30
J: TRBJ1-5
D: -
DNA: TGTGCCTGGAGTGAACAGGAGCAGGTACATTTT
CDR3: CAWSEQEQVHF

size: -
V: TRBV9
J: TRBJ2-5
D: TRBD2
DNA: TGTGCCAGCAGCGCGGGGGTAGCGGGGGAGGCGGTAGAGACCCAGTACTTC
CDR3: CASSAGVAGEAVETQYF

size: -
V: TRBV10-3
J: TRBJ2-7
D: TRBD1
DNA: TGTGCCATCAGTGAGCGGGACAGGGGCCTCGAGCAGTACTTC
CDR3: CAISERDRGLEQYF

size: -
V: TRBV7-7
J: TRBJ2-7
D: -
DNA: TGTGCTAGCAGCTTCGGACAGTCCTACGAGCAGTACTTC
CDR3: CASSFGQSYEQYF

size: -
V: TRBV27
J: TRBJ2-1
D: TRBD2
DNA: TGTGCCAGCAGTTTATCGCCCGGGGAAGCGGGGGGTTGGATCTTC
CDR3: CASSLSPGEAGGWIF

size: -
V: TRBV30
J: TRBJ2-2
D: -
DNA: TGTGCCTGGAGCGAGAGCGGGGAGCTGTTTTTT
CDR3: CAWSESGELFF

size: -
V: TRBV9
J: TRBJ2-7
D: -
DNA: TGTGCCAGCAGCGTAGGACAGTTAAACTACGAGCAGTACTTC
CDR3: CASSVGQLNYEQYF

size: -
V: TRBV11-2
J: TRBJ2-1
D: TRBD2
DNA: TGTGCCAGCAGCTCTCATAGCGGGGGGTACAATGAGCAGTTCTTC
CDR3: CASSSHSGGYNEQFF

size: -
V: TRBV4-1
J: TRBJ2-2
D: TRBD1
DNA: TGCGCCAGCAGCCGGACAGGGGACGGGGAGCTGTTTTTT
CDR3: CASSRTGDGELFF

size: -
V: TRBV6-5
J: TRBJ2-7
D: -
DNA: TGTGCCAGCAGTTACTCGACAGGCGAGCAGTACTTC
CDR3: CASSYSTGEQYF

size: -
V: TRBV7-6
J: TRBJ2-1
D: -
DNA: TGTGCCAGCAGCTTAGCGTCCGGGTTAGGGAGGTATGAGCAGTTCTTC
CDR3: CASSLASGLGRYEQFF

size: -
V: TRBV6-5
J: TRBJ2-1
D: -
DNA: TGTGCCAGCAGTTACTTGGAAGCGGGTGAGCAGTTCTTC
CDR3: CASSYLEAGEQFF

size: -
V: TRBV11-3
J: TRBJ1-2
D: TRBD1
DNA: TGTGCCAGCAGCTTCATCCGGGACAGGGGGCGAGCTAACTATGGCTACACCTTC
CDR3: CASSFIRDRGRANYGYTF

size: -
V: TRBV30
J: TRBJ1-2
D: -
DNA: TGTGCCTGGTCCCGACAGGTTGTTGGCTACACCTTC
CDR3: CAWSRQVVGYTF

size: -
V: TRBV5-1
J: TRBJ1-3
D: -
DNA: TGCGCCAGCAGCTTGGGCCAGTTGAACTCTGGAAACACCATATATTTT
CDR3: CASSLGQLNSGNTIYF

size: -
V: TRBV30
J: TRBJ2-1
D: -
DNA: TGTGCCTGGAGCAACTCCCCAGGGACTTCACGTCAGTTCTTC
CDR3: CAWSNSPGTSRQFF

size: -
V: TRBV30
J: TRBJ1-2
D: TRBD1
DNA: TGTGCCTGGAGTACGGGACAGGTCGGCGACTATGGCTACACCTTC
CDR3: CAWSTGQVGDYGYTF

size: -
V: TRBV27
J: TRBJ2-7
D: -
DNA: TGTGCCAGCAGTTTGGAAGGCGGGGCAGGACTCTCCTACGAGCAGTACTTC
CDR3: CASSLEGGAGLSYEQYF

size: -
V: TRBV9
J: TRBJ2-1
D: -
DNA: TGTGCCAGCAGCGTAGAGGTCAGGGGTTACAATGAGCAGTTCTTC
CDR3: CASSVEVRGYNEQFF

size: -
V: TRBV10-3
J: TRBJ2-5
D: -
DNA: TGTGCCATCAGTGGGGTGGAGGAGACCCAGTACTTC
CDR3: CAISGVEETQYF

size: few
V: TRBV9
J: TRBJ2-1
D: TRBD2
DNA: TGTGCCAGCAGCGCCGCTTTCGGGGCGGGAGGGGGAGGAAATGAGCAGTTCTTC
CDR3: CASSAAFGAGGGGNEQFF

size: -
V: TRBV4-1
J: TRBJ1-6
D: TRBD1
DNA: TGCGCCAGCAGCCCGGGACAGGGGTATAATTCACCCCTCCACTTT
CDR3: CASSPGQGYNSPLHF

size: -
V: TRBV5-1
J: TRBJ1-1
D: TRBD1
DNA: TGCGCCAGCAGCTCGGAAACAGGGGCCGGGTTCATGAACACTGAAGCTTTCTTT
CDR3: CASSSETGAGFMNTEAFF